A selection of T cell receptor beta chains follows, all from one sample in a study of CD8+ T cells in alopecia areata. TCRdb keeps only in-frame clones here, not all; method: immunoSEQ multiplex PCR. The repertoire holds 87,000 or so clones, with around 70% as singletons. The material sequenced was CD8+ T cells sorted from blood, taken around week 42, from a patient treated with tofacitinib. Receptors were obtained from a human donor with alopecia areata. Both conserved end residues are part of each CDR3. The D gene is left open where the match is weak. Clone size is not always given. Where it is, it says once, few, many or a class for expanded clones.

d_call	v_call	clone_size	j_call	cdr3_length	cdr3_aa	cdr3_nt
NA	TRBV13	NA	TRBJ1-2	15	CASSLVRGSNYGYTF	TGTGCCAGCAGCTTAGTTCGGGGATCCAACTATGGCTACACCTTC
NA	TRBV5-1	NA	TRBJ2-3	14	CASRGISSTDTQYF	TGCGCCAGCAGGGGAATTTCTAGCACAGATACGCAGTATTTT
NA	TRBV19	NA	TRBJ2-7	16	CASSISLREGRAEQYF	TGTGCCAGTAGTATCTCGCTGCGGGAAGGGCGGGCAGAGCAGTACTTC
NA	TRBV10-3	NA	TRBJ1-1	15	CAISEGRQLRTEAFF	TGTGCCATCAGTGAAGGAAGACAGCTTAGAACTGAAGCTTTCTTT
NA	TRBV4-1	NA	TRBJ1-5	16	CASSHSPDSSNQPQHF	TGCGCCAGCAGCCATTCACCGGACAGTTCCAATCAGCCCCAGCATTTT
NA	TRBV2	NA	TRBJ1-5	15	CASSEIREDNQPQHF	TGTGCCAGCAGTGAAATCAGGGAGGACAATCAGCCCCAGCATTTT
NA	TRBV2	NA	TRBJ2-7	13	CASIQLGRYEQYF	TGTGCCAGCATCCAGCTGGGCCGCTACGAGCAGTACTTC
NA	TRBV7-9	NA	TRBJ1-6	14	CASSLARQLAPLHF	TGTGCCAGCAGCTTAGCGCGACAATTGGCACCCCTCCACTTT
NA	TRBV7-2	NA	TRBJ2-1	11	CASSLSVEQFF	TGTGCCAGCAGCTTAAGTGTTGAGCAGTTCTTC
TRBD2	TRBV9	NA	TRBJ2-5	15	CASTPSGGARETQYF	TGTGCCAGCACCCCTAGCGGGGGGGCTAGGGAGACCCAGTACTTC
NA	TRBV5-4	NA	TRBJ1-2	15	CASSLWRNTVYGYTF	TGTGCCAGCAGCTTGTGGAGGAACACCGTCTATGGCTACACCTTC
TRBD2	TRBV7-2	once	TRBJ2-1	17	CASSLRALAGVYNEQFF	TGTGCCAGCAGCTTAAGGGCGCTAGCGGGAGTCTACAATGAGCAGTTCTTC
NA	TRBV29-1	NA	TRBJ1-1	12	CSVGGTQGEAFF	TGCAGCGTTGGAGGCACCCAAGGTGAAGCTTTCTTT
TRBD2	TRBV10-3	NA	TRBJ2-7	15	CAISDLSGGDYEQYF	TGTGCCATCAGCGACCTTAGCGGGGGGGATTACGAGCAGTACTTC
NA	TRBV4-2	NA	TRBJ2-7	12	CASSQPGYEQYF	TGTGCCAGCAGCCAACCCGGTTACGAGCAGTACTTC